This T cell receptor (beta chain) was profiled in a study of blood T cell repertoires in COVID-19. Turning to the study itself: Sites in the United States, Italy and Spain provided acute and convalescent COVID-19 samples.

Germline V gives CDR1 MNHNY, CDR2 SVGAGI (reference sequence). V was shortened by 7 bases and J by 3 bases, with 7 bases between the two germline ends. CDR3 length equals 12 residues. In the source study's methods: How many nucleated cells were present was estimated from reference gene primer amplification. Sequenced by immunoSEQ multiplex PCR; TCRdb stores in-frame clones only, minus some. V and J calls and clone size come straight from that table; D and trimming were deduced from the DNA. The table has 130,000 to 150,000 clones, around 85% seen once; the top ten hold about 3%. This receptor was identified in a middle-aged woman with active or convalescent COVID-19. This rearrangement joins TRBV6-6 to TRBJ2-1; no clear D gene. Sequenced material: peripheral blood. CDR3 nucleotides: TGTGCCAGCATTTCCCTCTACAATGAGCAGTTCTTC. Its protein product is CASISLYNEQFF.